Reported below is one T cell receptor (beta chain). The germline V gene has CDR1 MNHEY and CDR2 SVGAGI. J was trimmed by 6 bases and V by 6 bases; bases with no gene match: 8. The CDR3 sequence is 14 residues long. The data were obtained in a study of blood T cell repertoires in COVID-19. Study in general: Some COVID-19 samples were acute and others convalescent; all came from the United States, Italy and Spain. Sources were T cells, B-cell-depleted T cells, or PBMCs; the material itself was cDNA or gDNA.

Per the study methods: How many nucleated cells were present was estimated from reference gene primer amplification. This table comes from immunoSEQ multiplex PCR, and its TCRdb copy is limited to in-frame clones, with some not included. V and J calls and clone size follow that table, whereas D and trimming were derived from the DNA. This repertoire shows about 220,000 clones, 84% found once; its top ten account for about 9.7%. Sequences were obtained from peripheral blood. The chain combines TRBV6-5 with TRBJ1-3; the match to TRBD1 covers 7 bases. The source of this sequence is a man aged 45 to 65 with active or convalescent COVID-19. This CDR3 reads CASRPRQGSNTIYF. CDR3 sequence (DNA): TGTGCCAGCAGACCCAGACAGGGCTCAAACACCATATATTTT.